A single sample is the source of the 28 T cell receptor beta chains below, sequenced in a study of blood T cell repertoires in COVID-19. Data came from immunoSEQ multiplex PCR; TCRdb stores just in-frame clones and leaves some out. This table holds over 110,000 clones, over 75% found once. Source material: PBMCs or T cells enriched from blood (not recorded which). Receptors were obtained from a man aged 45 to 65 in a cohort exposed to, infected with or recovered from COVID-19 (not recorded which).

V usage is TRBV28 and J usage is TRBJ2-1; 10 bases agree with TRBD2. V lost 4 bases and J lost 8; bases outside the gene matches: 11. The germline V gene has CDR1 MDHEN and CDR2 SYDVKM. CDR3 length: 16 amino acids. The CDR3 here is CASSSSSGRSFDEQFF. The CDR3 DNA sequence: TGTGCCAGCAGTTCGTCTAGCGGGAGATCGTTCGATGAGCAGTTCTTC.

The chain couples TRBV7-2 to TRBJ2-2; the D is unclear. The CDR3 sequence is 16 residues long. CDR1 and CDR2 (germline): SGHTA, FQGNSA. V was trimmed by 0 bases and J by 0 bases, leaving 8 bases between them. CDR3 in DNA: TGTGCCAGCAGCTTAGCGTTCGGTTCGAACACCGGGGAGCTGTTTTTT. Translated: CASSLAFGSNTGELFF.

This chain uses TRBV11-2 with TRBJ2-7, with TRBD1 matching over 10 bases. Losses at the gene ends were 4 bases for V and 3 bases for J; bases not matched to a gene: 6. Germline-derived CDR1 and CDR2 are SGHAT and FQNNGV. The CDR3 has 15 amino acids. CDR3 region: CASSSPDRGFYEQYF. The CDR3 DNA follows: TGTGCCAGCAGCTCGCCGGACAGGGGGTTCTACGAGCAGTACTTC.

The V gene is TRBV18, the J gene TRBJ1-2; TRBD1 matches 8 bases. The CDR3 extends over 15 amino acids. V dropped 3 bases and J dropped 4; count of bases not matched to a gene: 7. Germline CDR1 is KGHSH and CDR2 is LQKENI. CDR3 in DNA: TGTGCCAGCTCACCGGATGGACAGGGTGCCTATGGCTACACCTTC. Amino acids: CASSPDGQGAYGYTF.

A few counts support this clone. CDR3 bases: TGTGCCAGCAGCTCCAGACAGGCGCCCCTCGGTTCCTATAATTCACCCCTCCACTTT. It codes for CASSSRQAPLGSYNSPLHF. The V and J genes are TRBV7-8 and TRBJ1-6; D is perhaps TRBD1 (6 bases). The CDR3 loop spans 19 amino acids. Per germline, CDR1 SGHVS and CDR2 FQNEAQ. V shed 4 bases and J shed 1 base, with 20 bases lying between them.

This chain connects TRBV5-4 to TRBJ2-3; 7 nucleotides agree with TRBD2. This CDR3 is 15 amino acids long. Germline lookup yields CDR1 SGHNT and CDR2 YYREEE (reference sequence). J was trimmed by 2 bases and V by 4 bases; bases with no gene match: 7. The CDR3 loop is CASSLRDYATDTQYF. The CDR3 nucleotides are TGTGCCAGCAGCCTCCGGGACTACGCCACAGATACGCAGTATTTT.

This chain uses TRBV9 with TRBJ1-1; 8 positions match TRBD1. The CDR3 has 15 residues. Germline-derived CDR1 and CDR2 are SGDLS and YYNGEE. With 4 bases clipped from V and 1 base from J, the junction kept 6 bases outside the gene matches. The CDR3 loop is CASSTGQGGNTEAFF. In DNA, the CDR3 is TGTGCCAGCAGCACCGGACAGGGAGGGAACACTGAAGCTTTCTTT.

The chain employs TRBV11-3 and TRBJ2-1; TRBD2 might be the D (6 bases). The CDR3 sequence is 15 residues long. Looked up from germline, CDR1 is SGHNT and CDR2 is YENEEA. V shed 4 bases and J shed 7 bases, with 17 bases lying between them. CDR3 nucleotide sequence: TGTGCCAGCAGCTCCTCCTTTGCGGGATATAATGAGCAGTTCTTC. As protein: CASSSSFAGYNEQFF.

V usage is TRBV15 and J usage is TRBJ1-1; perhaps TRBD1 as D (6 bases). Between the trimmed V and J ends, which lost 5 bases and 1 base, there was a span of 11 bases. Germline V gene sequence: CDR1 LNHNV, CDR2 YYDKDF (reference sequence). The CDR3 consists of 14 residues. The CDR3 region is CATSWEQGNTEAFF. The CDR3 DNA reads as TGTGCCACCAGCTGGGAACAGGGGAACACTGAAGCTTTCTTT.

This rearrangement joins TRBV19 to TRBJ1-4; D is undetermined. The germline V gene has CDR1 LNHDA and CDR2 SQIVND (reference sequence). Trimming stripped 10 bases from V and 10 bases from J, with 19 bases between. CDR3 length equals 13 residues. CDR3 DNA sequence: TGTGCCACCGCGCCCGGCATTCGAGGAAAACTGTTTTTT. Translating gives CATAPGIRGKLFF.

The chain couples TRBV29-1 to TRBJ2-3; 13 nucleotides line up with TRBD2. Germline V gene lookup returns CDR1 SQVTM and CDR2 ANQGSEA. The CDR3 is 14 amino acids. V lost 6 bases to trimming and J lost 3 bases; unmatched junction nucleotides: 3. In DNA, the CDR3 is TGCAGCGTACAGACTAGCGGGGGGACAGATACGCAGTATTTT. This encodes CSVQTSGGTDTQYF.

The V gene is TRBV28, the J gene TRBJ2-3; 8 nucleotides match TRBD2. Germline trimming cut 5 bases from V and 0 bases from J; bases unmatched to any gene: 10. Germline lookup yields CDR1 MDHEN and CDR2 SYDVKM. CDR3 length: 17 residues. The DNA of the CDR3 is TGTGCCAGCAGTCCCCGGCTACTAGCGGCTAGCACAGATACGCAGTATTTT. Residues: CASSPRLLAASTDTQYF.

The V call is TRBV10-2, the J call TRBJ2-3; 8 bases match TRBD2. V trimming: 6 bases; J trimming: 4 bases; junction bases outside the gene matches: 3. CDR1 is WSHSY, CDR2 SAAADI, per germline. The CDR3 has 13 amino acids. The CDR3 is CASRTSGSDTQYF. CDR3 DNA: TGCGCCAGCAGAACTAGCGGATCAGATACGCAGTATTTT.

This chain connects TRBV2 to TRBJ2-3, with 8 bases fitting TRBD1. CDR1 and CDR2 (germline): SNHLY, FYNNEI. CDR3 length: 15 residues. With 11 bases clipped from V and 6 bases from J, the junction kept 16 bases outside the gene matches. The CDR3 nucleotides read TGTGCCGTAAACGAGGTACAGGGGGTCATCGATACGCAGTATTTT. Translating gives CAVNEVQGVIDTQYF.

V is TRBV13 and J is TRBJ1-1; maybe TRBD1 (6 bases). Trimming took off 5 bases at V and 3 bases at J, with 16 bases between the two ends. This CDR3 spans 15 amino acids. Germline V gene lookup returns CDR1 PRHDT and CDR2 FYEKMQ (reference sequence). CDR3 sequence (DNA): TGTGCCAGCAGCAGCAGACAGGACTTAGACACTGAAGCTTTCTTT. This encodes CASSSRQDLDTEAFF. The full variable domain, with the rest looked up from reference TRBV13 and TRBJ1-1, is AAGVIQSPRHLIKEKRETATLKCYPIPRHDTVYWYQQGPGQDPQFLISFYEKMQSDKGSIPDRFSAQQFSDYHSELNMSSLELGDSALYFCASSSRQDLDTEAFFGQGTRLTVV.

The chain joins TRBV28 to TRBJ2-2; D is undetermined. Per the germline V gene, CDR1 is MDHEN and CDR2 is SYDVKM. Deletions cut 8 bases from V and 3 bases from J, with 10 bases between. The CDR3 spans 13 residues. The CDR3 loop reads CASLTGYTGELFF. The CDR3 bases are TGTGCCAGCTTGACTGGGTACACCGGGGAGCTGTTTTTT. Using reference TRBV28 and TRBJ2-2 for the parts outside the CDR3, the full variable domain is DVKVTQSSRYLVKRTGEKVFLECVQDMDHENMFWYRQDPGLGLRLIYFSYDVKMKEKGDIPEGYSVSREKKERFSLILESASTNQTSMYLCASLTGYTGELFFGEGSRLTVL.

This chain joins TRBV9 and TRBJ2-2; 7 nucleotides align to TRBD1. This CDR3 spans 15 amino acids. In germline, CDR1 is SGDLS, CDR2 YYNGEE. V shed 3 bases, J shed 4 bases, and the junction held 6 bases outside the gene matches. CDR3 sequence: CASSEEQGITGELFF. The DNA of the CDR3 is TGTGCCAGCAGCGAAGAACAGGGGATCACCGGGGAGCTGTTTTTT.

J is TRBJ2-2 and V is TRBV27, with 8 nucleotides matching TRBD1. V was clipped by 4 bases and J by 4 bases; unmatched bases: 2. CDR1 is MNHEY and CDR2 is SMNVEV in the germline V gene (reference sequence). This CDR3 comprises 14 residues. CDR3 nucleotide sequence: TGTGCCAGCAGTTCGGGACAGGCCACCGGGGAGCTGTTTTTT. This encodes CASSSGQATGELFF.

This clone is a singleton in its sample. V is TRBV6-5 and J is TRBJ1-2, with 7 positions matching TRBD1. CDR1 MNHEY and CDR2 SVGAGI come from the germline V gene. The CDR3 contains 14 residues. J was trimmed by 4 bases and V by 6 bases; bases with no gene match: 8. The CDR3 nucleotides read TGTGCCAGCAGCCTAGACAGGGTAGGCTATGGCTACACCTTC. Its protein product is CASSLDRVGYGYTF.

The chain employs TRBV9 and TRBJ2-3; 9 nucleotides line up with TRBD1. Germline CDR1 is SGDLS and CDR2 is YYNGEE. There are 16 residues in the CDR3. With V trimmed by 3 bases and J by 3 bases, 8 bases remained unmatched. CDR3 region: CASSDGQGLATDTQYF. The CDR3 DNA sequence: TGTGCCAGCAGCGACGGACAGGGGCTAGCTACAGATACGCAGTATTTT.

CDR3 sequence reads: CSGSLDSRGETQYF. The CDR3 coding sequence is TGCAGCGGCTCCCTTGACAGCCGAGGAGAGACCCAGTACTTC. V gene TRBV29-1 combines with J gene TRBJ2-5; TRBD1 might be the D (5 bases). The CDR3 has 14 residues. Deletions cut 7 bases from V and 4 bases from J, with 19 bases between. Germline V gene data show CDR1 as SQVTM and CDR2 as ANQGSEA. Together with reference TRBV29-1 and TRBJ2-5, the CDR3 gives the full variable domain: SAVISQKPSRDICQRGTSLTIQCQVDSQVTMMFWYRQQPGQSLTLIATANQGSEATYESGFVIDKFPISRPNLTFSTLTVSNMSPEDSSIYLCSGSLDSRGETQYFGPGTRLLVL.

Here the CDR3 DNA reads TGTGCCAGCAGCCCATACACAGGGCTAGCGGGGGGTGAGCAGTTCTTC. Amino acid sequence: CASSPYTGLAGGEQFF. The J gene is TRBJ2-1, the V gene TRBV7-2; 11 bases line up with TRBD2. Germline CDR1 is SGHTA and CDR2 is FQGNSA. The CDR3 is 16 amino acids. The J segment lost 9 bases and the V segment lost 5 bases, leaving 12 bases of the junction unmatched.

In this sample, this clone turned up once. The chain uses TRBV19 and TRBJ2-2, with a possible D match to TRBD2 (5 bases). Trimming stripped 3 bases from V and 6 bases from J, with 11 bases between. Germline V gene sequence: CDR1 LNHDA, CDR2 SQIVND (reference sequence). The CDR3 spans 14 residues. CDR3 amino acids: CASSISEGAGELFF. CDR3 sequence (DNA): TGTGCCAGTAGTATTAGTGAGGGAGCCGGGGAGCTGTTTTTT.

This clone showed up just a few times. The chain couples TRBV19 to TRBJ2-7; 7 nucleotides match TRBD1. The CDR3 sequence is 14 residues long. Unmatched junction bases numbered 11, after V lost 5 bases and J lost 7 bases. Germline values: CDR1 LNHDA, CDR2 SQIVND (reference sequence). The CDR3 DNA reads TGTGCCAGTAGTCCCGGCCAAGGGGGCTGGGAGCAGTACTTC. This sequence encodes CASSPGQGGWEQYF.

This chain links TRBV3-1 (or the pseudogene TRBV3-2) with TRBJ2-7; D remains unclear. There are 12 residues in the CDR3. Trimming left V 4 bases short and J 0 bases short, with 4 bases between. Germline V gives CDR1 LGHDT, CDR2 YNNKEL (reference sequence). The CDR3 coding sequence is TGTGCCAGCAGCCTTCTCTCCTACGAGCAGTACTTC. This gives the protein CASSLLSYEQYF.

The chain combines TRBV28 with TRBJ1-4; D uncertain. V was trimmed by 3 bases and J by 0 bases, leaving 8 bases between them. The germline V gene has CDR1 MDHEN and CDR2 SYDVKM. This CDR3 comprises 15 residues. DNA of the CDR3: TGTGCCAGCAGTTTGACATCTGCAACTAATGAAAAACTGTTTTTT. As protein: CASSLTSATNEKLFF. Filled out from reference TRBV28 and TRBJ1-4, the complete variable domain reads DVKVTQSSRYLVKRTGEKVFLECVQDMDHENMFWYRQDPGLGLRLIYFSYDVKMKEKGDIPEGYSVSREKKERFSLILESASTNQTSMYLCASSLTSATNEKLFFGSGTQLSVL.

This clone occurred once. The chain links TRBV7-2 to TRBJ2-2, with 8 bases lining up with TRBD1. Germline CDR1 is SGHTA and CDR2 is FQGNSA. V dropped 7 bases and J dropped 0; count of bases not matched to a gene: 10. The CDR3 is 17 residues long. DNA for the CDR3: TGTGCCAGCAACCCGGGACAGGTTTTCACGAACACCGGGGAGCTGTTTTTT. This translates into CASNPGQVFTNTGELFF.

The chain has TRBV16 and TRBJ1-4; 7 nucleotides align to TRBD1. Germline CDR1 KGHSY, CDR2 FQNENV. Trimming took 3 bases from V and 4 from J; bases not matched to a gene: 8. CDR3 length: 16 residues. As DNA, the CDR3 is TGTGCCAGCAGCCACTCCAGACAGGGCCTTAATGAAAAACTGTTTTTT. Translating gives CASSHSRQGLNEKLFF.